A selection of T cell receptor beta chains follows, all from one sample in a study of T cell changes during pregnancy in multiple sclerosis. Clones were sequenced by immunoSEQ multiplex PCR, and TCRdb holds only the in-frame ones, with some missing. The data show more than 85,000 clones, with around 90% seen just once and around 1.2% held by the top ten. Material: peripheral blood, obtained in the second trimester of pregnancy. The receptors derive from a female donor with multiple sclerosis, enrolled in a pregnancy study. Each CDR3 is given with its conserved first and last residue. D genes are given only for firm matches. A clone size is listed for some rows: how often the clone was seen (once, few, many), or a class if it is expanded.

d_gene	v_gene	abundance	j_gene	CDR3nt	CDR3aa
.	TRBV19	.	TRBJ1-2	TGTGCCAGTACCCGGCAGGACATCTATGGCTACACCTTC	CASTRQDIYGYTF
TRBD1	TRBV30	.	TRBJ1-3	TGTGCCTGGAGTGTCGACAGGGAGCGGAACACCATATATTTT	CAWSVDRERNTIYF
.	TRBV19	.	TRBJ2-1	TGTGCCAGTAAGTCGGGCTACAATGAGCAGTTCTTC	CASKSGYNEQFF
.	TRBV27	.	TRBJ2-5	TGTGCCAGCATGGATTGGGGGAGGGAGACCCAGTACTTC	CASMDWGRETQYF
.	TRBV5-1	.	TRBJ1-1	TGCGCCAGCAGCTTGGCGGCAGGCAACACTGAAGCTTTCTTT	CASSLAAGNTEAFF
.	TRBV13	.	TRBJ1-2	TGTGCCAGCAGCTTGGGTGAAGGGTTAGCCGGGGATGGCTACACCTTC	CASSLGEGLAGDGYTF
.	TRBV15	few	TRBJ1-2	TGTGCCACCAGCAGTACAGAGAGCTGGCAGGATGGCTACACCTTC	CATSSTESWQDGYTF
.	TRBV6-5	.	TRBJ1-2	TGTGCCAGCAGTTACTCGAAAGGGGTAGGCTACACCTTC	CASSYSKGVGYTF
.	TRBV10-3	.	TRBJ2-7	TGTGCCATCGGGGGCCACTACGAGCAGTACTTC	CAIGGHYEQYF
TRBD1	TRBV4-1	.	TRBJ2-1	TGCGCCAGCAGCCAGGGACAGGGGGCTGGAGATGAGCAGTTCTTC	CASSQGQGAGDEQFF
.	TRBV27	.	TRBJ2-2	TGTGCCAGCAGTCCAGGGGTCGGGCGTAACACCGGGGAGCTGTTTTTT	CASSPGVGRNTGELFF
.	TRBV30	.	TRBJ1-5	TGTGCCTGGAGTTCAGAGAGGGGGGGTGAACAGCCCCAGCATTTT	CAWSSERGGEQPQHF
TRBD1	TRBV6-1	.	TRBJ2-1	TGTGCCAGCCAAGGCCGACAGGGACGTTCGAATGAGCAGTTCTTC	CASQGRQGRSNEQFF
.	TRBV2	.	TRBJ2-3	TGTGCCAGCGGGCGCACTCCACAAGATACGCAGTATTTT	CASGRTPQDTQYF
.	TRBV19	few	TRBJ2-7	TGTGCCAGTAGTAGGCAGGCACTCGGTGGCTCCTACGAGCAGTACTTC	CASSRQALGGSYEQYF